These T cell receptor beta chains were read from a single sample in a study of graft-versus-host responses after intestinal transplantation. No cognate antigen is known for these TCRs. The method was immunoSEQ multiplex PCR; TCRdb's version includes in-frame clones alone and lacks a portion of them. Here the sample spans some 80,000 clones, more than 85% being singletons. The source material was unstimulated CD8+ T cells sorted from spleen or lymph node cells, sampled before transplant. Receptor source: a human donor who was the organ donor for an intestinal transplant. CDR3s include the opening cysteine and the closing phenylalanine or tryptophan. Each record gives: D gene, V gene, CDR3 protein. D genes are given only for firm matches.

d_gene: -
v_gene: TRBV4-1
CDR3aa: CASSQVGGLEEEQYF

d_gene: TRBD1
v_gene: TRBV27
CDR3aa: CASSHGTGGHEQYF

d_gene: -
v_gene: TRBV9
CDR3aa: CASSVEPGGNTEAFF

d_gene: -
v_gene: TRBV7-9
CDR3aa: CASSRPGGETQYF

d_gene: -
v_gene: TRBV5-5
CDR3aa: CASSFRDPLEQYF

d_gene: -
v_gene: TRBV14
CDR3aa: CASSQSISYEQYF

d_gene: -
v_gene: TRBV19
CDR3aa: CASSIGSPNYGYTF

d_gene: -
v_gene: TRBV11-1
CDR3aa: CASSLFNSPLHF

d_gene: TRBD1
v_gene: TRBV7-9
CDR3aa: CASSRPLGQIYEQYF

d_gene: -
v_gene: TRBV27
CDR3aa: CASSSWDANQPQHF

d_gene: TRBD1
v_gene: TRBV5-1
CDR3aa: CASSQGQIEETQYF